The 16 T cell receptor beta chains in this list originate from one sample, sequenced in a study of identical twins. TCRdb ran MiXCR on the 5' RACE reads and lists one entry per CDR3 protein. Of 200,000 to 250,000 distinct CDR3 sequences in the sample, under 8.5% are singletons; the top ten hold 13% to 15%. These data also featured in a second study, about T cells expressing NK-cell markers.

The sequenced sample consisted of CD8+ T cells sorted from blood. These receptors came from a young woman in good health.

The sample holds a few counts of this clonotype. The CDR3 nucleotides are TGTGCCAGCAGCCCCGCACAGGGGGCGAGAACCTACGAGCAGTACTTC. Translation gives CASSPAQGARTYEQYF. V and J are TRBV7-9 and TRBJ2-7; 9 bases are a match to TRBD1. The CDR3 has 16 amino acids. V lost 5 bases to trimming and J lost 2 bases; unmatched junction nucleotides: 10. Germline V gives CDR1 SEHNR, CDR2 FQNEAQ (reference sequence). Full variable domain (missing parts from reference TRBV7-9 and TRBJ2-7): DTGVSQNPRHKITKRGQNVTFRCDPISEHNRLYWYRQTLGQGPEFLTYFQNEAQLEKSRLLSDRFSAERPKGSFSTLEIQRTEQGDSAMYLCASSPAQGARTYEQYFGPGTRLTVT.

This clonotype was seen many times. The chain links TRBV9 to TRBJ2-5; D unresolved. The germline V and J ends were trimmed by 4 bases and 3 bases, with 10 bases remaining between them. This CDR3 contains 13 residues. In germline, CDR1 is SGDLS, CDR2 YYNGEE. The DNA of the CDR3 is TGTGCCAGCAGCTCCTGGGGAAAAGAGACCCAGTACTTC. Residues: CASSSWGKETQYF.

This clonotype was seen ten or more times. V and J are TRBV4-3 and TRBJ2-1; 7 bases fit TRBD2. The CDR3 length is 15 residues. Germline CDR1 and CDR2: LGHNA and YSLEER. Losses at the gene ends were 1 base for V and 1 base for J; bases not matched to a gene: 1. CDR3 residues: CASSQGAGSYNEQFF. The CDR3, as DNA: TGCGCCAGCAGCCAAGGAGCGGGATCCTACAATGAGCAGTTCTTC.

The CDR3 here is CSVLQGYSYNEQFF. Here the CDR3 DNA reads TGCAGCGTTCTACAGGGATACTCCTACAATGAGCAGTTCTTC. The chain uses TRBV29-1 and TRBJ2-1; perhaps TRBD1 as D (6 bases). Trimming stripped 5 bases from V and 0 bases from J, with 11 bases between. CDR1 SQVTM and CDR2 ANQGSEA come from the germline V gene. The CDR3 is made up of 14 amino acids.

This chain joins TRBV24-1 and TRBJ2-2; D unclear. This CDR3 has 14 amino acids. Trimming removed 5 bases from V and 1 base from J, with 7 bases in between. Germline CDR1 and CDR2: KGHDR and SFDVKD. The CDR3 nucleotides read TGTGCCACCAGTGTGACTGGGAACACCGGGGAGCTGTTTTTT. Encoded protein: CATSVTGNTGELFF.

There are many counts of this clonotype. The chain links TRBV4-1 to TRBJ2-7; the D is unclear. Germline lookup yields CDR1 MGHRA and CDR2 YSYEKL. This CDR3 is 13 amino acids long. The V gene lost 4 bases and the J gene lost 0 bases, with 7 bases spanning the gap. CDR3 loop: CASSPDNSYEQYF. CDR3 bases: TGCGCCAGCAGCCCAGACAACTCCTACGAGCAGTACTTC.

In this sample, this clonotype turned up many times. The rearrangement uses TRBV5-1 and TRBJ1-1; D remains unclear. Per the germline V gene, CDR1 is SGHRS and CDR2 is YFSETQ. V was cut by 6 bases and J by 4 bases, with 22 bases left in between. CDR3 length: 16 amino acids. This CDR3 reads CASTLEASSPGTEAFF. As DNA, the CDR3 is TGCGCCAGCACCCTTGAAGCGAGCAGCCCGGGCACTGAAGCTTTCTTT.

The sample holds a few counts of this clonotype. The chain's CDR3 is CASSSGQGAIGELFF. CDR3 coding DNA: TGTGCCAGCAGCTCGGGACAGGGGGCGATCGGGGAGCTGTTTTTT. The chain couples TRBV7-9 to TRBJ2-2; 12 nucleotides line up with TRBD1. The V gene's germline CDR1 is SEHNR and CDR2 FQNEAQ (reference sequence). Trimming cost V 4 bases and J 7 bases; bases outside gene matches: 4. CDR3 length: 15 amino acids.

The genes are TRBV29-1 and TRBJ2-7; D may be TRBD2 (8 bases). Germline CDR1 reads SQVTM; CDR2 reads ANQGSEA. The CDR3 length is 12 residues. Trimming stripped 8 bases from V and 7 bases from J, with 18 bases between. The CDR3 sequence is CSTRQGLGEQYF. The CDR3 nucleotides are TGCAGCACCCGACAGGGACTAGGGGAGCAGTACTTC.

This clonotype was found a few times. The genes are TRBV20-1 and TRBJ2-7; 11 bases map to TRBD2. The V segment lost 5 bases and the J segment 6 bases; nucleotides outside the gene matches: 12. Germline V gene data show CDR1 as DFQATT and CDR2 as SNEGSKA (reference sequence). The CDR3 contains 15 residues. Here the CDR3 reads CSARPSGRTGFEQYF. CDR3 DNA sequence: TGCAGTGCTCGTCCTAGCGGGAGGACGGGATTCGAGCAGTACTTC.

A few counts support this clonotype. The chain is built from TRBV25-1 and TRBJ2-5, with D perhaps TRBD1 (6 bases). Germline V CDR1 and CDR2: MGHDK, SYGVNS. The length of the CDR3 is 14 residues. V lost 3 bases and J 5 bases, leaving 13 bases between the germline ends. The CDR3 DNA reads TGTGCCAGCAGTGAGTTGAGGACAGAGGAGACCCAGTACTTC. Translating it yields CASSELRTEETQYF.

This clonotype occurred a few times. The CDR3, as DNA: TGTGCCAGCAGTTACGGGCCGGGGATTAGCGCCGAGCAGTACTTC. Its protein is CASSYGPGISAEQYF. The chain couples TRBV6-2 or TRBV6-3 to TRBJ2-7, with a possible D match to TRBD2 (5 bases). The CDR3 loop spans 15 amino acids. Germline V gene sequence: CDR1 MNHEY, CDR2 SVGEGT. Trimming pared 2 bases from V and 6 bases from J, leaving 17 bases between.

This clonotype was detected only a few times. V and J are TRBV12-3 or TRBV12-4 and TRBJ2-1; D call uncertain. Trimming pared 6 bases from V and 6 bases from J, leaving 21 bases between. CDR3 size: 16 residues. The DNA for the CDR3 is TGTGCCAGCAGCCGAAGTCGATCTCAGATCGGCAATGAGCAGTTCTTC. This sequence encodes CASSRSRSQIGNEQFF.

CDR3 coding DNA: TGTGCCAGCAGCTTAGGTCGGCAGGGCAACGAGCAGTACTTC. It yields the protein CASSLGRQGNEQYF. The chain is built from TRBV7-9 and TRBJ2-7, with D tentatively TRBD1 (5 bases). The ends were cut back, 1 base at V and 5 bases at J, with 12 bases in the middle. The CDR3 loop spans 14 amino acids. CDR1 is SEHNR and CDR2 is FQNEAQ in the germline V gene (reference sequence).

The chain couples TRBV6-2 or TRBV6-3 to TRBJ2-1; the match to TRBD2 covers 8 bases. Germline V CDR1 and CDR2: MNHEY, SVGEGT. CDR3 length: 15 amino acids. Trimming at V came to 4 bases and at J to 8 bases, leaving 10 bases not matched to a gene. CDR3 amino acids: CASSSLREAFDEQFF. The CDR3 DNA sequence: TGTGCCAGCAGTTCCTTGCGGGAGGCTTTCGATGAGCAGTTCTTC.

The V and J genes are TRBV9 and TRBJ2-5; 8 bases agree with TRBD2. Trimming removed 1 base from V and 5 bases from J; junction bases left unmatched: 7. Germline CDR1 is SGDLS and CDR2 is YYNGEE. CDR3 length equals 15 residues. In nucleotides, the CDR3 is TGTGCCAGCAGCGTATTCGGGGGGGGAATGGAGACCCAGTACTTC. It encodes CASSVFGGGMETQYF.